One sample yielded the 25 T cell receptor beta chains listed below, sequenced in a study of human T cells and chemical hapten exposure. TCRdb analysed the RACE reads with MiXCR anew, one entry per CDR3 protein. The repertoire has 55,000 to 75,000 distinct CDR3 sequences, under 7.5% of them found once; the top ten carry 3% to 4%. The time point is: healthy volunteer bleed at 6 weeks. It was from unfractionated whole blood that total RNA was extracted. Material: whole blood. The source of these receptors is a female donor in good health. Some clones in this sample may be carry-over from other donors' samples.

This chain joins TRBV27 and TRBJ2-1, with D perhaps matching TRBD2 (6 bases). The ends were cut back, 1 base at V and 10 bases at J, with 8 bases in the middle. The CDR3 has 12 residues. The germline CDR1 and CDR2 sequences are MNHEY and SMNVEV (reference sequence). CDR3 sequence: CASSLLAGEQFF. The CDR3 DNA reads TGTGCCAGCAGTTTATTGGCGGGAGAGCAGTTCTTC.

This clonotype was seen at least ten times. The V and J genes are TRBV12-3 or TRBV12-4 and TRBJ2-7; D is undetermined. The CDR3 has 13 residues. V was pared by 6 bases and J by 2 bases, with 11 bases between. The CDR3 coding sequence is TGTGCCAGCAGCCATGGAGAAACCTACGAGCAGTACTTC. This translates into CASSHGETYEQYF.

This clonotype was found a few times. The rearrangement links TRBV27 to TRBJ2-1; D might be TRBD1 (8 bases). This CDR3 comprises 16 residues. Between the trimmed V and J ends, which lost 5 bases and 4 bases, there was a span of 18 bases. CDR1 and CDR2 from the germline V gene are MNHEY and SMNVEV (reference sequence). For the CDR3, the DNA is TGTGCCAGCAGTGCATTACAGGGGGAGGGTTACAATGAGCAGTTCTTC. Translated: CASSALQGEGYNEQFF.

On this clonotype: A much larger clone differs by one base, so this may be a read error. This rearrangement joins TRBV10-2 to TRBJ1-4; D unresolved. This CDR3 spans 13 amino acids. Germline V gene data show CDR1 as WSHSY and CDR2 as SAAADI. The CDR3 protein is CASSEYGNEILFF. The CDR3 DNA reads as TGCGCCAGCAGCGAATATGGAAATGAAATACTGTTTTTT.

This clonotype was counted at least ten times. The chain employs TRBV3-1 and TRBJ1-1; D possibly corresponds to TRBD1 (5 bases). Germline V gene sequence: CDR1 LGHDT, CDR2 YNNKEL (reference sequence). This CDR3 has 15 residues. Trimming left V 4 bases short and J 4 bases short, with 16 bases between. This CDR3 reads CASSRQTVGVTEAFF. CDR3 coding DNA: TGTGCCAGCAGCCGGCAGACAGTCGGGGTCACTGAAGCTTTCTTT.

This clonotype was seen repeatedly, ten times or more. The chain employs TRBV6-5 and TRBJ1-2, with 7 bases identical to TRBD1. The CDR3 is made up of 15 amino acids. V lost 4 bases, J lost 5 bases, and 10 bases stayed unmatched. From germline, CDR1 is MNHEY and CDR2 SVGAGI. Written as DNA, the CDR3 is TGTGCCAGCAGTTCCCCCAGGGGGGGGTATTATGGCTACACCTTC. Translated: CASSSPRGGYYGYTF.

This clonotype was seen many times. The chain has TRBV29-1 and TRBJ2-3, with TRBD1 matching over 7 bases. Germline V lookup: CDR1 SQVTM, CDR2 ANQGSEA. V lost 4 bases, J lost 0 bases, and 4 bases stayed unmatched. The CDR3 covers 14 residues. CDR3 bases: TGCAGCGTTGCACAACAGGGGAGCACAGATACGCAGTATTTT. Translated: CSVAQQGSTDTQYF.

Concerning this clonotype itself: Given a much more abundant clone one base away, this may be a read error. The rearrangement uses TRBV28 and TRBJ1-1, with D maybe TRBD1 (5 bases). The V gene's germline CDR1 is MDHEN and CDR2 SYDVKM. The CDR3 has 18 amino acids. CDR3 protein: CASTLSPGVRGPEAFPGF. CDR3 nucleotide sequence: TGTGCCAGCACCCTCAGTCCGGGGGTGCGAGGTCCAGAAGCGTTTCCGGGCTTT.

This clonotype has a handful of counts. This chain uses TRBV9 with TRBJ1-5; the D gene is possibly TRBD1 (5 bases). V was pared by 6 bases and J by 4 bases, with 14 bases between. The CDR3 is made up of 14 amino acids. CDR1 is SGDLS, CDR2 YYNGEE, per germline. CDR3 protein: CASNEGLENQPQHF. The CDR3 DNA follows: TGTGCCAGCAACGAGGGGTTGGAAAATCAGCCCCAGCATTTT.

This clonotype has a handful of counts. The chain carries TRBV11-2 and TRBJ1-1; 7 nucleotides align to TRBD1. This CDR3 is built from 15 residues. The germline CDR1 and CDR2 sequences are SGHAT and FQNNGV. Trimming at V came to 0 bases and at J to 1 base, leaving 2 bases not matched to a gene. This chain's CDR3 is CASSLDRTGNTEAFF. The CDR3 nucleotides are TGTGCCAGCAGCTTAGACCGGACAGGGAACACTGAAGCTTTCTTT.

This clonotype was recorded many times. The CDR3 DNA reads as TGTGCCAGCAGCTTCCGGGCAGCGGGTAGGTCCTACGAGCAGTACTTC. It encodes CASSFRAAGRSYEQYF. J is TRBJ2-7 and V is TRBV7-2; tentative D call: TRBD2 (6 bases). CDR1 and CDR2 from the germline V gene are SGHTA and FQGNSA. The CDR3 consists of 16 residues. Trimming cost V 3 bases and J 1 base, with 16 bases left between them. Full variable domain (rest looked up from reference TRBV7-2 and TRBJ2-7): GAGVSQSPSNKVTEKGKDVELRCDPISGHTALYWYRQSLGQGLEFLIYFQGNSAPDKSGLPSDRFSAERTGGSVSTLTIQRTQQEDSAVYLCASSFRAAGRSYEQYFGPGTRLTVT.

This clonotype was recorded many times. The chain uses TRBV27 and TRBJ1-1, with unresolved D. The V end was cut by 7 bases, the J end by 1 base, with 13 bases between. The germline gives CDR1 MNHEY, CDR2 SMNVEV (reference sequence). This CDR3 region has 14 residues. In nucleotides, the CDR3 is TGTGCCAGCAACCCGGGAGCCAGGAACACTGAAGCTTTCTTT. It translates to CASNPGARNTEAFF.

This clonotype was counted ten times or more. The V gene is TRBV7-9, the J gene TRBJ2-2; D is unresolved. The CDR3 loop spans 12 amino acids. V gave up 2 bases and J gave up 6 bases, with 4 bases separating them. Germline V gives CDR1 SEHNR, CDR2 FQNEAQ (reference sequence). CDR3 protein: CASSLNAGELFF. CDR3 sequence (DNA): TGTGCCAGCAGCTTAAATGCCGGGGAGCTGTTTTTT.

The chain uses TRBV2 and TRBJ1-4; TRBD1 aligns across 7 bases. Germline V lookup: CDR1 SNHLY, CDR2 FYNNEI. With 7 bases clipped from V and 5 bases from J, the junction kept 10 bases outside the gene matches. The CDR3 is made up of 15 amino acids. The CDR3 DNA is TGTGCCAGCAAATCCACAGGGGCACCCAATGAAAAACTGTTTTTT. Its translation: CASKSTGAPNEKLFF.

This clonotype has a count of ten or more. This chain connects TRBV6-5 to TRBJ2-1, with 7 positions matching TRBD2. The CDR3 sequence is 14 residues long. Germline V gene sequence: CDR1 MNHEY, CDR2 SVGAGI. Trimming took 6 bases from V and 12 from J; bases not matched to a gene: 14. Here the CDR3 DNA reads TGTGCCAGCAGCCCCCGGGCGGCGGGAGCCGGGCAGTTCTTC. Translating it yields CASSPRAAGAGQFF.

The rearrangement links TRBV6-2 or TRBV6-3 to TRBJ2-2; D ambiguous. CDR1 and CDR2 (germline): MNHEY, SVGEGT. There are 15 residues in the CDR3. V was pared by 2 bases and J by 2 bases, with 9 bases between. CDR3 nucleotides: TGTGCCAGCAGTTACGCGGCAGATAACACCGGGGAGCTGTTTTTT. Protein sequence: CASSYAADNTGELFF.

This clonotype was seen repeatedly, ten times or more. J is TRBJ2-5 and V is TRBV5-8, with 7 bases lining up with TRBD2. CDR3 size: 13 residues. The germline V gene encodes CDR1 SGHTS and CDR2 YDEGEE. The ends lost 5 bases at V and 2 bases at J; junction bases unmatched: 3. CDR3 sequence reads: CASSRTSQETQYF. The CDR3 DNA reads TGTGCCAGCAGTCGGACTAGTCAAGAGACCCAGTACTTC. The whole variable domain, filled in from reference TRBV5-8 and TRBJ2-5, reads EAGVTQSPTHLIKTRGQQATLRCSPISGHTSVYWYQQALGLGLQFLLWYDEGEERNRGNFPPRFSGRQFPNYSSELNVNALELEDSALYLCASSRTSQETQYFGPGTRLLVL.

This clonotype was observed a few times. This sequence joins TRBV25-1 and TRBJ1-1; TRBD1 aligns across 12 bases. With 8 bases clipped from V and 4 bases from J, the junction kept 8 bases outside the gene matches. Germline V CDR1 and CDR2: MGHDK, SYGVNS. The CDR3 extends over 15 amino acids. The CDR3: CASLGTGGSGTEAFF. The CDR3 coding sequence is TGTGCCAGCCTAGGGACAGGGGGCTCGGGCACTGAAGCTTTCTTT.

The chain has TRBV15 and TRBJ1-4, with a weak D call TRBD1 (6 bases). The CDR3 extends over 17 amino acids. Germline V CDR1 and CDR2: LNHNV, YYDKDF (reference sequence). Trimming took off 0 bases at V and 8 bases at J, with 19 bases between the two ends. This CDR3 is CATSRDLGGAAAEKLFF. CDR3 DNA sequence: TGTGCCACCAGCAGAGATCTGGGGGGGGCAGCAGCAGAAAAACTGTTTTTT.

This clonotype has only a few counts. V gene TRBV20-1 combines with J gene TRBJ2-3; D unclear. The CDR3 spans 12 residues. V lost 6 bases and J lost 3, with 10 bases in between. Germline CDR1 is DFQATT and CDR2 is SNEGSKA (reference sequence). CDR3 sequence: CSATTATDTQYF. The DNA of the CDR3 is TGCAGTGCAACTACAGCTACAGATACGCAGTATTTT.

This clonotype was seen a few times. The chain joins TRBV2 to TRBJ1-4; TRBD1 agrees at 7 bases. Trimming took 5 bases from V and 5 from J; bases not matched to a gene: 5. CDR1 and CDR2 (germline): SNHLY, FYNNEI. The CDR3 totals 14 residues. The CDR3 nucleotides read TGTGCCAGCAGTCGGGGACAGCGGAATGAAAAACTGTTTTTT. It is translated as CASSRGQRNEKLFF.

In its sample, this clonotype was seen many times. The chain combines TRBV28 with TRBJ2-5; 9 nucleotides match TRBD1. This CDR3 has 16 residues. Germline lookup yields CDR1 MDHEN and CDR2 SYDVKM. V lost 3 bases, J lost 1 base, and 6 bases stayed unmatched. Here the CDR3 DNA reads TGTGCCAGCAGTTTTTCGCCGGGACAGGGCCAAGAGACCCAGTACTTC. Translated, it gives CASSFSPGQGQETQYF.

This clonotype was recorded many times. This rearrangement joins TRBV24-1 to TRBJ2-7; 12 bases are shared with TRBD2. The CDR3 has 15 amino acids. The V gene's germline CDR1 is KGHDR and CDR2 SFDVKD. V shed 3 bases and J 7 bases; nucleotides not matched to a gene: 6. In nucleotides, the CDR3 is TGTGCCACCAGTGATCCCCGGACTAGCGGGAATGAGCAGTACTTC. Translation gives CATSDPRTSGNEQYF.

The gene calls are TRBV5-1 and TRBJ2-3; the D gene is possibly TRBD1 (6 bases). Germline-derived CDR1 and CDR2 are SGHRS and YFSETQ. This CDR3 region has 15 residues. The ends were cut back, 1 base at V and 0 bases at J, with 9 bases in the middle. The CDR3 DNA reads TGCGCCAGCAGCTTGAAGGGGGAGAGCACAGATACGCAGTATTTT. As protein: CASSLKGESTDTQYF.

This clonotype has a count of ten or more. The chain recombines TRBV5-4 with TRBJ2-1; 10 bases are shared with TRBD2. Unmatched junction bases numbered 7, after V lost 4 bases and J lost 6 bases. Germline-derived CDR1 and CDR2 are SGHNT and YYREEE (reference sequence). CDR3 size: 15 residues. The CDR3 DNA follows: TGTGCCAGCAGCGTTACTAGCGGGAAAGTCAATGAGCAGTTCTTC. As protein: CASSVTSGKVNEQFF.